This T cell receptor beta chain originates from a study of control samples from healthy donors and cancer patients. The CDR3 sequence is 15 residues long. V lost 0 bases and J 2 bases, leaving 12 bases between the germline ends. Germline lookup yields CDR1 SGHRS and CDR2 YFSETQ. Sequencing was performed with immunoSEQ multiplex PCR; in TCRdb, only in-frame clones are kept and a portion is missing. The repertoire consists of around 180,000 clones, with about 90% occurring once and the leading ten covering roughly 5%. The clonotype comes from a woman in her 30s in good health. Input material: blood. The chain joins TRBV5-1 to TRBJ2-7, with D maybe TRBD1 (6 bases). The CDR3 coding sequence is TGCGCCAGCAGCTTGGAGCAGGGGAATACCTACGAGCAGTACTTC. It codes for CASSLEQGNTYEQYF.